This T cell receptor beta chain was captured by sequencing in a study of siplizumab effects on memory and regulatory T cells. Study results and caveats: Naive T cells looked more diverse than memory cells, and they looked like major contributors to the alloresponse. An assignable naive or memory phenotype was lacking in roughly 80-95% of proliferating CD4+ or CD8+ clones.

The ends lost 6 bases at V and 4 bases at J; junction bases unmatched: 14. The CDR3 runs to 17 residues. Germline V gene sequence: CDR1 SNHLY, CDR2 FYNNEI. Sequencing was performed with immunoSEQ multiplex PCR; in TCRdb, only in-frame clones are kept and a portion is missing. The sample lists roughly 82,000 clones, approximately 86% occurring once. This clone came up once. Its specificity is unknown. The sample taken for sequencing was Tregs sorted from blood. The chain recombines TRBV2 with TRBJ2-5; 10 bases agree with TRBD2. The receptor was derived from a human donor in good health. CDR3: CASSDIQLAGKGETQYF. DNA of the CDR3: TGTGCCAGCAGCGACATCCAACTAGCGGGGAAGGGAGAGACCCAGTACTTC.